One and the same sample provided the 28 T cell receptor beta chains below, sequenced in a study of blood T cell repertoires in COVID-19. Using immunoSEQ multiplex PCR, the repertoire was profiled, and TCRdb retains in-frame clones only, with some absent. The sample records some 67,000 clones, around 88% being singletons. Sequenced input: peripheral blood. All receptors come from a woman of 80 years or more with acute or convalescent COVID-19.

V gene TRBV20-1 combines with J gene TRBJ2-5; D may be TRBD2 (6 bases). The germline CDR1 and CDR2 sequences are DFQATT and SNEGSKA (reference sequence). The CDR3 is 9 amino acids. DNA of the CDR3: TGCAGGGGGGGAGAGACCCAGTACTTC. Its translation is CRGGETQYF.

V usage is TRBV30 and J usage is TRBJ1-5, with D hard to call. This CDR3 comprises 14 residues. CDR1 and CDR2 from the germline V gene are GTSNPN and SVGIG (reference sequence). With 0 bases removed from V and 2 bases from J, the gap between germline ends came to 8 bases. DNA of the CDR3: TGTGCCTGGAGTGTAGGGAGGGGCAATCAGCCCCAGCATTTT. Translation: CAWSVGRGNQPQHF.

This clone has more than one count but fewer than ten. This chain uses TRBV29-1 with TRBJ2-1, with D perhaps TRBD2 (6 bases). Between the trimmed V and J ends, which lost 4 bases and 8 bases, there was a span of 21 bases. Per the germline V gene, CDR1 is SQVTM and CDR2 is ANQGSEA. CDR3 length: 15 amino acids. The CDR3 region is CSVVSLGGNLDEQFF. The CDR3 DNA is TGCAGCGTTGTAAGTTTGGGGGGAAATTTGGATGAGCAGTTCTTC.

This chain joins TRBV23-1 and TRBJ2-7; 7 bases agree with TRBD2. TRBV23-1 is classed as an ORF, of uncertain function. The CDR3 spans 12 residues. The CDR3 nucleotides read TGCTCTGGGGGGGGACTTTCCTACGAGCAGTACTTC. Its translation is CSGGGLSYEQYF.

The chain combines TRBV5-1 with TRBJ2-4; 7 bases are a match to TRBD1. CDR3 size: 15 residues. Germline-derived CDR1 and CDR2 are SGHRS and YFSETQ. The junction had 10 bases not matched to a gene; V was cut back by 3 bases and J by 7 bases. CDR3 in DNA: TGCGCCAGCAGCTGGGCCGGGACAGAGGGGAACATTCAGTACTTC. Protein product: CASSWAGTEGNIQYF.

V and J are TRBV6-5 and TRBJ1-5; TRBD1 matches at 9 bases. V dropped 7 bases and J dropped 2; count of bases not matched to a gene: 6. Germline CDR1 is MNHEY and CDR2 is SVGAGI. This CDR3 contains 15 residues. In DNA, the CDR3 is TGTGCCAGCATCCGGGACAGGGCCGGCAATCAGCCCCAGCATTTT. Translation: CASIRDRAGNQPQHF.

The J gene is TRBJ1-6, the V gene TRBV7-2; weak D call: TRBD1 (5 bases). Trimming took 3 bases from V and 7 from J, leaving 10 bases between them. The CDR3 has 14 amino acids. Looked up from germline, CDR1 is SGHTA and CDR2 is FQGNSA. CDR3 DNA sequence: TGTGCCAGCAGCTTCGACAGATTGAATTCACCCCTCCACTTT. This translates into CASSFDRLNSPLHF.

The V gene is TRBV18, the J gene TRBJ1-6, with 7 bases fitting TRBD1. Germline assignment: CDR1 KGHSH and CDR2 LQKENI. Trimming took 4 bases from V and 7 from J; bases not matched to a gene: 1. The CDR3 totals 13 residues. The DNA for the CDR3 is TGTGCCAGCTCACTACAGGGGAATTCACCCCTCCACTTT. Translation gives CASSLQGNSPLHF. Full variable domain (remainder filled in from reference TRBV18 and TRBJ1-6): NAGVMQNPRHLVRRRGQEARLRCSPMKGHSHVYWYRQLPEEGLKFMVYLQKENIIDESGMPKERFSAEFPKEGPSILRIQQVVRGDSAAYFCASSLQGNSPLHFGNGTRLTVT.

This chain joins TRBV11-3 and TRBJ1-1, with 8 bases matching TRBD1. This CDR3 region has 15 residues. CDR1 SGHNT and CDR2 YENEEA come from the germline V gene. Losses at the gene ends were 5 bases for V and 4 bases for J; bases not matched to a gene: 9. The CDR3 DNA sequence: TGTGCCAGCAGCGCCTTGGACAGGGAGGGCACTGAAGCTTTCTTT. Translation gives CASSALDREGTEAFF.

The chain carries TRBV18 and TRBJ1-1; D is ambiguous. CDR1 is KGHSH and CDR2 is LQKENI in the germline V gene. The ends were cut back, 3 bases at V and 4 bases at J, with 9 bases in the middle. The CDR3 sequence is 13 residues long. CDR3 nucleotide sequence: TGTGCCAGCTCACCCAAGGGAGGCACTGAAGCTTTCTTT. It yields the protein CASSPKGGTEAFF.

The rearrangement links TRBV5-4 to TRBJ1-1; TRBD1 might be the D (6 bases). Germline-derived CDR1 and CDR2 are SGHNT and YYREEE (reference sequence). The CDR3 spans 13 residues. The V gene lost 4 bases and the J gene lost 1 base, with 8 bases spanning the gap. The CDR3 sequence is CASSRGQNTEAFF. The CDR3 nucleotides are TGTGCCAGCAGCCGGGGACAGAACACTGAAGCTTTCTTT.

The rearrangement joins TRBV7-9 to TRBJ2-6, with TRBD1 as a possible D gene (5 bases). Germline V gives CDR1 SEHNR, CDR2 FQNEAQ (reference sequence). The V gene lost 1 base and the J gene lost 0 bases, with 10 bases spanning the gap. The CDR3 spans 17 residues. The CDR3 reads CASSLDLRASGANVLTF. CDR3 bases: TGTGCCAGCAGCTTAGACCTCAGGGCCTCTGGGGCCAACGTCCTGACTTTC. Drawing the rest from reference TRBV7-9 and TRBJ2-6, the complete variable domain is DTGVSQNPRHKITKRGQNVTFRCDPISEHNRLYWYRQTLGQGPEFLTYFQNEAQLEKSRLLSDRFSAERPKGSFSTLEIQRTEQGDSAMYLCASSLDLRASGANVLTFGAGSRLTVL.

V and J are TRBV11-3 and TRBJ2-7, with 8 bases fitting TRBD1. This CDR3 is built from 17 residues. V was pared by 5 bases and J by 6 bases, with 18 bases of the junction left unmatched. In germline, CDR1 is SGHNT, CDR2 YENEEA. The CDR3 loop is CASSHTGTGLQVSEQYF. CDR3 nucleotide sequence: TGTGCCAGCAGCCACACCGGGACAGGCCTCCAAGTATCCGAGCAGTACTTC.

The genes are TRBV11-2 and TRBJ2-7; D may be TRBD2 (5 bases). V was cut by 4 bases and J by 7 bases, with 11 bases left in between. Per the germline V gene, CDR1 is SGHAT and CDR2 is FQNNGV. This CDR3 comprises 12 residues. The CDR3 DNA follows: TGTGCCAGCAGCTCAGCGGTAGGGGAGCAGTACTTC. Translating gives CASSSAVGEQYF. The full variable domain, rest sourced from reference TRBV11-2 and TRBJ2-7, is EAGVAQSPRYKIIEKRQSVAFWCNPISGHATLYWYQQILGQGPKLLIQFQNNGVVDDSQLPKDRFSAERLKGVDSTLKIQPAKLEDSAVYLCASSSAVGEQYFGPGTRLTVT.

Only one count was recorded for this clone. The CDR3 nucleotides read TGCAGCGCCTCCAGACAGGGGGCCTACGAGCAGTACTTC. Protein product: CSASRQGAYEQYF. V and J are TRBV29-1 and TRBJ2-7; 9 bases fit TRBD1. Per the germline V gene, CDR1 is SQVTM and CDR2 is ANQGSEA. CDR3 size: 13 residues. V gave up 7 bases and J gave up 2 bases; unmatched junction bases: 6.

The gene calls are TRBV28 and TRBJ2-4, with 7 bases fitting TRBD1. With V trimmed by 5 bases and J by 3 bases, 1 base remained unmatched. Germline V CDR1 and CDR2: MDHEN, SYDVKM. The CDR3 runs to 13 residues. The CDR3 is CASSAGGKNIQYF. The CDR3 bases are TGTGCCAGCAGTGCAGGGGGCAAAAACATTCAGTACTTC.

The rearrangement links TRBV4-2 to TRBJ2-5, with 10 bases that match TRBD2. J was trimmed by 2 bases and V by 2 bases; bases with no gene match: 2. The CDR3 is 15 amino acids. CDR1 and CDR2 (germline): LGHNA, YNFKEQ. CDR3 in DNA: TGTGCCAGCAGCCAACCTAGCGGGGGACAAGAGACCCAGTACTTC. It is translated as CASSQPSGGQETQYF.

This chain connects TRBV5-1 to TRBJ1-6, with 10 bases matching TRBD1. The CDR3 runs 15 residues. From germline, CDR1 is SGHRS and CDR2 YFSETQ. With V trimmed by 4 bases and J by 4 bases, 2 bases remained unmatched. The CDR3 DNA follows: TGCGCCAGCAGCGCGGGACAGGGGTATAATTCACCCCTCCACTTT. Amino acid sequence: CASSAGQGYNSPLHF.

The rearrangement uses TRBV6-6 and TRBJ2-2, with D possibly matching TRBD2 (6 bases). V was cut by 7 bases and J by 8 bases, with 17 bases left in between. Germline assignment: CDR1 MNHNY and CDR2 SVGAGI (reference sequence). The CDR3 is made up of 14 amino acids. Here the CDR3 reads CASTRDSTAGELFF. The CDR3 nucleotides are TGTGCCAGCACCCGGGACTCCACGGCGGGGGAGCTGTTTTTT.

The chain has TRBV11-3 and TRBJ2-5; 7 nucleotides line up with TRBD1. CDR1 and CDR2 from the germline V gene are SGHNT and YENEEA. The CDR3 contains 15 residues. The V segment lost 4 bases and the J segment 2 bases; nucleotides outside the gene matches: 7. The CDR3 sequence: CASSSQGVSQETQYF. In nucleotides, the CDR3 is TGTGCCAGCAGCTCCCAGGGGGTGAGTCAAGAGACCCAGTACTTC. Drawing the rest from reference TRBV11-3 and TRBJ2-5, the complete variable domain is EAGVVQSPRYKIIEKKQPVAFWCNPISGHNTLYWYLQNLGQGPELLIRYENEEAVDDSQLPKDRFSAERLKGVDSTLKIQPAELGDSAVYLCASSSQGVSQETQYFGPGTRLLVL.

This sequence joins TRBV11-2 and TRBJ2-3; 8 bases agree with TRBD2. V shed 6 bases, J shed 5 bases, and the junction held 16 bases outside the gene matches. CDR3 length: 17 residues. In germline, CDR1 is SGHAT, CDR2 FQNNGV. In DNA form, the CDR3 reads TGTGCCAGCAGTCGGCCCCAGCCGGGAGGGGTGGGAGATACGCAGTATTTT. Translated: CASSRPQPGGVGDTQYF.

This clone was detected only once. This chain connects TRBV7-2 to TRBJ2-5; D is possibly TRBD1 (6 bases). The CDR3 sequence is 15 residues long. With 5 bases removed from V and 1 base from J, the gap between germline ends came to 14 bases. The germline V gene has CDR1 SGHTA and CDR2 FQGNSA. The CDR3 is CASSRIMGAQETQYF. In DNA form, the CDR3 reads TGTGCCAGCAGCAGAATAATGGGGGCCCAAGAGACCCAGTACTTC.

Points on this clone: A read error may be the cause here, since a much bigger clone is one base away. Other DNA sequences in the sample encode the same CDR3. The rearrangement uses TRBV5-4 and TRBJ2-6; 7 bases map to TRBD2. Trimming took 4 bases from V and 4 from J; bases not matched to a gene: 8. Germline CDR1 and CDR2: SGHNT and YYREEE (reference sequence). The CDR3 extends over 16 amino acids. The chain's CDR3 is CASSIRGGVGANVLTF. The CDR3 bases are TGTGCCAGCAGCATCCGTGGGGGGGTGGGGGCCAACGTCCTGACTTTC.

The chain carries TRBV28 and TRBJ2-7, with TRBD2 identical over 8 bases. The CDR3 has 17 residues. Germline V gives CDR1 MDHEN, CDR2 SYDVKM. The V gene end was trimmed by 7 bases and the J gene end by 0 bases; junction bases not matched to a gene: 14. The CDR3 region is CASTTTGLALPSYEQYF. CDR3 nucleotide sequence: TGTGCCAGCACCACAACAGGACTAGCCCTACCCTCCTACGAGCAGTACTTC.

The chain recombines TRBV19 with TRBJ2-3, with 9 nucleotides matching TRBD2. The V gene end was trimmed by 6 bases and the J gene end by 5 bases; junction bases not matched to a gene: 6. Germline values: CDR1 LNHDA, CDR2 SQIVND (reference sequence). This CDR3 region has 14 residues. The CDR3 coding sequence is TGTGCCAGTAGGACTAGCGGCCGGGGAGATACGCAGTATTTT. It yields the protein CASRTSGRGDTQYF.

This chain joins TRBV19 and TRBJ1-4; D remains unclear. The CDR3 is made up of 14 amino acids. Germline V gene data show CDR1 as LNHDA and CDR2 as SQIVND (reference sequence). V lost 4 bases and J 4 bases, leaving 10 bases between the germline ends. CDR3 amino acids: CASSTTVLNEKLFF. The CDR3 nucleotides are TGTGCCAGTAGTACAACAGTCCTTAATGAAAAACTGTTTTTT.

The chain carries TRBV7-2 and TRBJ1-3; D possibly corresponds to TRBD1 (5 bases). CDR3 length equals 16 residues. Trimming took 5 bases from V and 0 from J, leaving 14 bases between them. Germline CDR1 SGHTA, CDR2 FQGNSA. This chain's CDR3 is CASSPGGGSSGNTIYF. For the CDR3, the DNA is TGTGCCAGCAGCCCTGGGGGGGGGAGCTCTGGAAACACCATATATTTT.

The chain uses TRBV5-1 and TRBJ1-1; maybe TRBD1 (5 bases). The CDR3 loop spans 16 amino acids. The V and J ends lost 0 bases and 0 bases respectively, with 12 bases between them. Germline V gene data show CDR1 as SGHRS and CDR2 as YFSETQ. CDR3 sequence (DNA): TGCGCCAGCAGCTTGGGACAGTCCCGGCTGAACACTGAAGCTTTCTTT. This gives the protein CASSLGQSRLNTEAFF.